The 18 T cell receptor beta chains below come from one sample, sequenced in a study of T cells in Graves' hyperthyroidism and ophthalmopathy. Amplified regions were TCR beta CDR3 sequences from RNA transcripts. The HTBI primer set was used in a first-round RT-PCR of the TCR CDR3. MiXCR, run by TCRdb on the multiplex PCR reads, gives a single entry per CDR3 protein. The sample holds some 800,000 distinct CDR3 sequences, roughly 40% seen once. The sequencing input was blood. The receptors were gathered from a man younger than 30 with Graves' hyperthyroidism.

This clonotype was seen more than once but under ten times. The chain couples TRBV7-9 to TRBJ2-7; D unclear. The V end lost 4 bases, the J end lost 3 bases, and 16 bases lay between the germline ends. The CDR3 has 15 residues. Looked up from germline, CDR1 is SEHNR and CDR2 is FQNEAQ (reference sequence). The CDR3, as DNA: TGTGCCAGCAGCTCTGCTTTCGGCGGCGGCTACGAGCAGTACTTC. Translated, it gives CASSSAFGGGYEQYF.

This clonotype was observed many times. The chain links TRBV5-6 to TRBJ1-6, with TRBD1 matching 7 bases. The CDR3 loop spans 14 amino acids. Germline V gene data show CDR1 as SGHDT and CDR2 as YYEEEE. The V gene end was trimmed by 3 bases and the J gene end by 7 bases; junction bases not matched to a gene: 4. The CDR3 loop reads CASSWTGSNSPLHF. The CDR3 DNA follows: TGTGCCAGCAGCTGGACAGGTAGCAATTCACCCCTCCACTTT.

This clonotype showed up many times. The V call is TRBV25-1, the J call TRBJ2-5, with D perhaps TRBD2 (5 bases). The length of the CDR3 is 13 residues. The V end was cut by 8 bases, the J end by 5 bases, with 15 bases between. Germline CDR1 and CDR2: MGHDK and SYGVNS. The CDR3 nucleotides are TGTGCCAGCGGCGGGTCGGTAGCGGAGACCCAGTACTTC. This codes for CASGGSVAETQYF.

This clonotype was detected a few times. V is TRBV6-5 and J is TRBJ1-5; the D is unclear. Trimming took off 7 bases at V and 6 bases at J, with 19 bases between the two ends. The CDR3 consists of 15 residues. Germline CDR1 is MNHEY and CDR2 is SVGAGI. The CDR3 is CASTPGGQSGQPQHF. The CDR3 nucleotides are TGTGCCAGCACTCCAGGTGGGCAGAGCGGTCAGCCCCAGCATTTT.

This clonotype was counted a few times. The chain links TRBV4-1 to TRBJ1-5, with D hard to call. Trimming removed 5 bases from V and 4 bases from J, with 12 bases in between. This CDR3 is 14 amino acids long. The germline V gene encodes CDR1 MGHRA and CDR2 YSYEKL. The DNA for the CDR3 is TGCGCCAGCAGCGTGTCAGGCCGAAATCAGCCCCAGCATTTT. Protein sequence: CASSVSGRNQPQHF.

V and J are TRBV10-3 and TRBJ1-1, with D perhaps TRBD1 (5 bases). This CDR3 has 16 amino acids. Trimming stripped 0 bases from V and 6 bases from J, with 17 bases between. Germline V CDR1 and CDR2: ENHRY, SYGVKD. As DNA, the CDR3 is TGTGCCATCAGTGAGTCGACTCTCGGGGGAGGGTCTGAAGCTTTCTTT. Translation: CAISESTLGGGSEAFF.

The genes are TRBV10-3 and TRBJ2-7; D gene ambiguous. V shed 11 bases and J shed 7 bases, with 9 bases lying between them. The CDR3 is 9 residues long. Per the germline V gene, CDR1 is ENHRY and CDR2 is SYGVKD. The CDR3 sequence: CAEEKEQYF. CDR3 coding DNA: TGTGCCGAGGAGAAGGAGCAGTACTTC.

This chain joins TRBV9 and TRBJ1-1; TRBD1 matches 9 bases. This CDR3 comprises 15 residues. Germline V gene lookup returns CDR1 SGDLS and CDR2 YYNGEE. Trimming removed 4 bases from V and 3 bases from J; junction bases left unmatched: 7. The DNA for the CDR3 is TGTGCCAGCAGCCAAGGGGGGACAGGGTACACTGAAGCTTTCTTT. Its protein product is CASSQGGTGYTEAFF.

V gene TRBV5-6 combines with J gene TRBJ1-3; TRBD1 matches at 8 bases. Trimming took 2 bases from V and 0 from J; bases not matched to a gene: 10. This CDR3 region has 18 residues. Germline CDR1 reads SGHDT; CDR2 reads YYEEEE. The CDR3 sequence: CASSFRGTGLLSGNTIYF. The CDR3 nucleotides read TGTGCCAGCAGCTTCCGCGGGACAGGACTTCTCTCTGGAAACACCATATATTTT.

This clonotype was found once. The rearrangement uses TRBV29-1 and TRBJ2-6, with 7 bases that match TRBD2. Trimming at V came to 4 bases and at J to 2 bases, leaving 8 bases not matched to a gene. The germline V gene encodes CDR1 SQVTM and CDR2 ANQGSEA. This CDR3 is built from 16 residues. The CDR3 loop reads CSVGRGRLTGANVLTF. In DNA form, the CDR3 reads TGCAGCGTTGGGCGGGGGAGGCTCACTGGGGCCAACGTCCTGACTTTC. The variable domain in full, completed from reference TRBV29-1 and TRBJ2-6, reads SAVISQKPSRDICQRGTSLTIQCQVDSQVTMMFWYRQQPGQSLTLIATANQGSEATYESGFVIDKFPISRPNLTFSTLTVSNMSPEDSSIYLCSVGRGRLTGANVLTFGAGSRLTVL.

This clonotype has at least ten counts. The chain recombines TRBV10-3 with TRBJ1-6, with TRBD1 as a possible D gene (6 bases). CDR1 and CDR2 from the germline V gene are ENHRY and SYGVKD. This CDR3 region has 13 residues. V shed 7 bases and J shed 7 bases, with 11 bases lying between them. The CDR3 spells CAITRQENSPLHF. The DNA of the CDR3 is TGTGCCATCACTCGACAGGAGAATTCACCCCTCCACTTT.

This clonotype was seen more than once but under ten times. The rearrangement links TRBV4-1 to TRBJ1-5; the D is unclear. The CDR3 totals 13 residues. Germline CDR1 and CDR2: MGHRA and YSYEKL. Between the trimmed V and J ends, which lost 4 bases and 7 bases, there was a span of 11 bases. This CDR3 reads CASSPQRSQPQHF. CDR3 in DNA: TGCGCCAGCAGCCCACAGCGATCGCAGCCCCAGCATTTT.

This clonotype came up many times. This rearrangement joins TRBV15 to TRBJ2-5; perhaps TRBD2 as D (5 bases). The germline gives CDR1 LNHNV, CDR2 YYDKDF (reference sequence). Trimming took off 1 base at V and 3 bases at J, with 12 bases between the two ends. The CDR3 runs 15 residues. The CDR3 loop reads CATSRAPSSEETQYF. For the CDR3, the DNA is TGTGCCACCAGCAGAGCCCCTAGCAGTGAAGAGACCCAGTACTTC.

This clonotype occurred many times. This rearrangement joins TRBV2 to TRBJ1-1; D is undetermined. V was clipped by 3 bases and J by 3 bases, with 8 bases between them. From germline, CDR1 is SNHLY and CDR2 FYNNEI. The CDR3 is 13 residues long. CDR3 loop: CASSDVKYTEAFF. DNA of the CDR3: TGTGCCAGCAGTGACGTTAAGTACACTGAAGCTTTCTTT.

This clonotype was counted many times. The rearrangement uses TRBV15 and TRBJ1-5; 7 positions match TRBD1. Germline V gives CDR1 LNHNV, CDR2 YYDKDF (reference sequence). The CDR3 has 15 residues. The junction had 2 bases not matched to a gene; V was cut back by 1 base and J by 2 bases. Written as DNA, the CDR3 is TGTGCCACCAGCAGAGGAGGGGGCGGCAATCAGCCCCAGCATTTT. It yields the protein CATSRGGGGNQPQHF.

This clonotype was found a few times. CDR3 sequence (DNA): TGTGCCAGCAGACCGACCCTGAACACCGGGGAGCTGTTTTTT. Its protein product is CASRPTLNTGELFF. The chain links TRBV7-3 to TRBJ2-2; D remains unclear. Germline loops: CDR1 SGHTA, CDR2 FQGTGA. V was clipped by 6 bases and J by 1 base, with 9 bases between them. CDR3 length equals 14 residues.

The V gene is TRBV7-9, the J gene TRBJ1-1; weak D call: TRBD1 (5 bases). Germline lookup yields CDR1 SEHNR and CDR2 FQNEAQ (reference sequence). The ends were cut back, 0 bases at V and 4 bases at J, with 12 bases in the middle. This CDR3 is built from 15 residues. The CDR3 here is CASSLAREGSTEAFF. CDR3 bases: TGTGCCAGCAGCTTAGCCAGGGAGGGGAGCACTGAAGCTTTCTTT.

The V call is TRBV12-3 or TRBV12-4, the J call TRBJ1-1, with 7 bases identical to TRBD1. With 0 bases clipped from V and 2 bases from J, the junction kept 9 bases outside the gene matches. This CDR3 is built from 17 residues. The CDR3 DNA sequence: TGTGCCAGCAGTTTAGCTCCGGGACAGCCTTACAACACTGAAGCTTTCTTT. Translating gives CASSLAPGQPYNTEAFF.